The present entry profiles one TCR beta chain with its context. This clone has a handful of counts. Its antigen has not been determined. One base away there is no much larger clone; base qualities are not given. These data belong to a study of blood T cell repertoires in COVID-19 (dated by TCRdb to about 2020). Some background on the complete study: Samples covering the acute and convalescent phases of COVID-19 were provided by collaborators in the United States, Italy and Spain. The repertoires were made available in a free public database intended to serve as a resource for research on the immune response to SARS-CoV-2. HLA class I and class II types, where available, came from metadata supplied by the sample provider rather than from assay-based typing. A de-identified subject ID, COVID-19 status, age in years and sex were almost always included in the sample metadata. The prospective study material was composed of cDNA or gDNA derived from T cells, B-cell-depleted T cells, or PBMCs. Samples came from the ongoing ImmuneRACE study (first 160 participants) plus 1,254 subjects from 6 global collaborators. The dataset comprised deeply sampled blood TCRbeta repertoires from subjects exposed to, actively infected with, or recovered from COVID-19.

The collaborating institutions used their own protocols to collect whole blood in K2EDTA tubes. Collaborator samples were shipped for TCRbeta analysis as frozen whole blood, isolated PBMCs, or DNA extracted from either sample type. The CDR3 holds 15 amino acids from the cysteine to the phenylalanine. The only DNA kept is the CDR3, 45 bases in frame from the first base. For CDR1 and CDR2, the germline V gene lists LGHNA and YSLEER. The junction shows trimming of 1 base on V and 5 bases on J, plus 11 bases between the germline ends. The immunoSEQ Assay, a bias-controlled multiplex PCR, was used to amplify TCRbeta CDR3 regions from genomic DNA. The study's processing was this. Within the assay, amplification of reference gene primers was used to estimate how many nucleated cells each sample contained. Sequence reads were collapsed and filtered to measure the absolute abundance of every unique TCRbeta CDR3 rearrangement. For each sample, productive Simpson clonality was calculated as the square root of Simpson's diversity index over productive rearrangements. The source is immuneACCESS, and TCRdb retained only in-frame sequences with V and J called. Part of the clones is not carried over; for the studies checked, unresolved V genes explain less than half of this, and the remainder is unexplained. V and J calls and clone size are copied from that table; D and trimming were computed from the DNA. The sample includes hundreds of thousands of clones, with around 87% observed a single time. 1% to 1.5% of the sample lies in the top ten.

General findings and caveats noted by the study authors: Clinical and demographic metadata were provided uncurated, with the amount varying by source and participant.

This TCR was recovered from a man aged 65 to 79 with acute or convalescent COVID-19. Sequences were obtained from peripheral blood. The rearrangement joined TRBV4-3 to TRBJ1-4; matching of 6 bases hints at TRBD1 as the D gene. The CDR3 here reads CASSQGPGQNEKLFF. At the DNA level, the sequence is TGCGCCAGCAGCCAAGGCCCCGGACAGAATGAAAAACTGTTTTTT.